This T cell receptor (beta chain) is from a study of OX40 agonist ivuxolimab in advanced cancers. This clone was found once. The assay was immunoSEQ multiplex PCR, and TCRdb's table has in-frame clones only and misses some. The table records about 46,000 clones, 89% of them present only once. The V gene's germline CDR1 is SGDLS and CDR2 YYNGEE. The CDR3 totals 14 residues. J lost 5 bases, V lost 3 bases, and 7 bases had no gene match. Here the sequenced sample was CD4+ or CD8+ T cells sorted from blood, taken in a trial of the OX40 agonist ivuxolimab. The rearrangement uses TRBV9 and TRBJ2-7; 8 bases are shared with TRBD1. The TCR comes from an adult with an advanced solid tumor such as melanoma, head and neck, liver or kidney cancer. The CDR3 is CASSDRTGTNEQYF. The CDR3 DNA follows: TGTGCCAGCAGCGACCGGACAGGGACCAACGAGCAGTACTTC.